A single sample gave rise to the 31 T cell receptor beta chains below, sequenced in a study of beta chain features in type 1 diabetes. General observations from the study: TCRB CDR3 length was moderately but significantly reduced in all four CD4+ subsets of Type 1 diabetes patients.

All of the isolated RNA was reverse transcribed, so expressed TCRB transcripts were sequenced. TCRdb keeps only in-frame clones here, not all; method: immunoSEQ multiplex PCR. Of over 650,000 clones in the sample, over 13% were seen once. For these TCRs, the target antigens are not known. Material for sequencing was naive CD4+ T cells from blood. Receptors originate from a man in his late teens or twenties with type 1 diabetes.

This clone was counted a few times. The V call is TRBV19, the J call TRBJ2-7; D is unclear. The CDR3 has 11 residues. CDR1 is LNHDA, CDR2 SQIVND, per germline (reference sequence). Trimming stripped 6 bases from V and 5 bases from J, with 8 bases between. CDR3 coding DNA: TGTGCCAGTAGGATACGTCACGAGCAGTACTTC. Translating it yields CASRIRHEQYF.

This clone turned up a few times. The chain joins TRBV7-9 to TRBJ2-5, with 7 bases matching TRBD1. The CDR3 spans 14 residues. Germline V lookup: CDR1 SEHNR, CDR2 FQNEAQ (reference sequence). V shed 5 bases, J shed 2 bases, and the junction held 5 bases outside the gene matches. CDR3 coding DNA: TGTGCCAGCAGCCATCCGACAGGGCAAGAGACCCAGTACTTC. Residues: CASSHPTGQETQYF. The variable domain in full, with the rest retrieved from reference TRBV7-9 and TRBJ2-5, is DTGVSQNPRHKITKRGQNVTFRCDPISEHNRLYWYRQTLGQGPEFLTYFQNEAQLEKSRLLSDRFSAERPKGSFSTLEIQRTEQGDSAMYLCASSHPTGQETQYFGPGTRLLVL.

The rearrangement uses TRBV6-1 and TRBJ1-5, with a weak D call TRBD1 (6 bases). This CDR3 has 17 residues. Germline CDR1 and CDR2: MNHNS and SASEGT. V shed 4 bases and J shed 2 bases, with 18 bases lying between them. CDR3: CASSARPQGPGNQPQHF. In DNA form, the CDR3 reads TGTGCCAGCAGTGCCAGACCCCAGGGGCCCGGCAATCAGCCCCAGCATTTT.

To note about this clone: This sample includes further DNA sequences coding for the same CDR3. The genes are TRBV30 and TRBJ1-4; perhaps TRBD1 as D (5 bases). The V gene's germline CDR1 is GTSNPN and CDR2 SVGIG (reference sequence). Trimming removed 0 bases at V and 8 bases at J, with 7 bases between. The CDR3 has 12 residues. In nucleotides, the CDR3 is TGTGCCTGGAGTGTCGGGGGGGAAAAACTGTTTTTT. Translation gives CAWSVGGEKLFF.

In its sample, this clone was seen a few times. Other nucleotide sequences in the sample specify the same CDR3. CDR3 DNA sequence: TGCGCCAGCAGCTTGACGGGAGCTAGCACAGATACGCAGTATTTT. This sequence encodes CASSLTGASTDTQYF. The chain uses TRBV5-1 and TRBJ2-3, with D tentatively TRBD2 (6 bases). The V and J ends lost 1 base and 0 bases respectively, with 9 bases between them. CDR1 and CDR2 from the germline V gene are SGHRS and YFSETQ. There are 15 residues in the CDR3. Variable domain in full (rest from reference TRBV5-1 and TRBJ2-3): KAGVTQTPRYLIKTRGQQVTLSCSPISGHRSVSWYQQTPGQGLQFLFEYFSETQRNKGNFPGRFSGRQFSNSRSEMNVSTLELGDSALYLCASSLTGASTDTQYFGPGTRLTVL.

This clone has only a few counts. The genes are TRBV14 and TRBJ1-2; weak D call: TRBD1 (6 bases). V lost 4 bases, J lost 3 bases, and 15 bases lay in between. The CDR3 is made up of 15 amino acids. The germline CDR1 and CDR2 sequences are SGHDN and FVKESK. This CDR3 reads CASSPPGPGDYGYTF. Here the CDR3 DNA reads TGTGCCAGCAGCCCGCCGGGGCCAGGGGACTATGGCTACACCTTC.

Concerning this clone itself: The sample contains more than one DNA sequence encoding this CDR3. The chain combines TRBV7-2 with TRBJ2-6; D gene ambiguous. Germline V gene sequence: CDR1 SGHTA, CDR2 FQGNSA. The CDR3 consists of 14 residues. V lost 1 base and J 1 base, leaving 2 bases between the germline ends. The CDR3 nucleotides are TGTGCCAGCAGCTTAGATTCTGGGGCCAACGTCCTGACTTTC. It is translated as CASSLDSGANVLTF.

The rearrangement joins TRBV27 to TRBJ1-2; possibly TRBD1 for D (5 bases). The V gene's germline CDR1 is MNHEY and CDR2 SMNVEV (reference sequence). The V end lost 5 bases, the J end lost 4 bases, and 11 bases lay between the germline ends. The CDR3 has 13 residues. As DNA, the CDR3 is TGTGCCAGCAGTGCGCAGGGTGGCTATGGCTACACCTTC. Encoded protein: CASSAQGGYGYTF.

The rearrangement uses TRBV28 and TRBJ1-2; no reliable D call. CDR1 is MDHEN, CDR2 SYDVKM, per germline. The CDR3 runs 12 residues. Trimming shortened V by 3 bases and J by 4 bases, and 6 bases separated the two germline ends. The CDR3 nucleotides are TGTGCCAGCAGTTTTGAGAGCTATGGCTACACCTTC. Its protein product is CASSFESYGYTF.

The chain recombines TRBV7-2 with TRBJ2-7; 7 bases are a match to TRBD1. The CDR3 loop spans 15 amino acids. The V segment lost 5 bases and the J segment 0 bases; nucleotides outside the gene matches: 7. The germline V gene encodes CDR1 SGHTA and CDR2 FQGNSA. The CDR3 coding sequence is TGTGCCAGCAGCCCCACAGGGGCCCCCTCCTACGAGCAGTACTTC. As protein: CASSPTGAPSYEQYF.

This CDR3 reads CASSLGQGAEYF. The CDR3 DNA reads as TGTGCCAGCAGTCTGGGACAGGGGGCAGAGTATTTT. The chain recombines TRBV6-5 with TRBJ2-3; 12 bases line up with TRBD1. Germline values: CDR1 MNHEY, CDR2 SVGAGI. The ends lost 5 bases at V and 13 bases at J; junction bases unmatched: 4. The CDR3 runs 12 residues.

This clone was counted a few times. This chain links TRBV7-2 with TRBJ2-1; D is uncertain. The CDR3 is 12 residues long. Germline V gene data show CDR1 as SGHTA and CDR2 as FQGNSA. V gave up 5 bases and J gave up 8 bases, with 10 bases separating them. CDR3 region: CASSQAAYEQFF. The CDR3 DNA sequence: TGTGCCAGCAGCCAGGCTGCCTATGAGCAGTTCTTC.

This clone was counted between two and nine times. This chain joins TRBV30 and TRBJ2-5; a possible D gene is TRBD2 (6 bases). This CDR3 is built from 11 residues. Looked up from germline, CDR1 is GTSNPN and CDR2 is SVGIG (reference sequence). V was clipped by 4 bases and J by 9 bases, with 12 bases between them. CDR3 sequence reads: CAWTLGGPQYF. The CDR3 region has the DNA TGTGCCTGGACCTTGGGGGGTCCCCAGTACTTC.

V usage is TRBV5-1 and J usage is TRBJ2-7; TRBD1 agrees at 7 bases. The CDR3 consists of 15 residues. J gave up 3 bases and V 3 bases, and 9 bases lay outside the gene matches. Germline V gene sequence: CDR1 SGHRS, CDR2 YFSETQ. In DNA, the CDR3 is TGCGCCAGCAGCTCCCGGACAGGACCGATCTACGAGCAGTACTTC. It codes for CASSSRTGPIYEQYF.

The chain links TRBV6-5 to TRBJ2-7, with no clear D. The CDR3 extends over 16 amino acids. V shed 0 bases and J shed 1 base, with 13 bases lying between them. Germline CDR1 MNHEY, CDR2 SVGAGI. CDR3 in amino acids: CASSYSRPSVSYEQYF. CDR3 coding DNA: TGTGCCAGCAGTTACTCGAGGCCTTCTGTATCCTACGAGCAGTACTTC.

The V and J genes are TRBV5-1 and TRBJ1-1, with a possible D match to TRBD1 (6 bases). The V gene's germline CDR1 is SGHRS and CDR2 YFSETQ. CDR3 size: 15 residues. V lost 0 bases and J 0 bases, leaving 9 bases between the germline ends. The CDR3 protein is CASSLATGLNTEAFF. The CDR3 nucleotides read TGCGCCAGCAGCTTGGCGACAGGCCTGAACACTGAAGCTTTCTTT.

This clone occurred a few times. The identical CDR3 is also encoded by other nucleotide sequences in the sample. The chain combines TRBV7-3 with TRBJ1-1; D is unresolved. The CDR3 sequence is 13 residues long. V was shortened by 0 bases and J by 2 bases, with 4 bases between the two germline ends. The germline V gene has CDR1 SGHTA and CDR2 FQGTGA. CDR3 loop: CASSLTENTEAFF. CDR3 bases: TGTGCCAGCAGCTTAACTGAAAACACTGAAGCTTTCTTT.

The J gene is TRBJ1-1, the V gene TRBV21-1; the DNA was not used to check the table's D call, TRBD1. TRBV21-1 is a pseudogene. This CDR3 has 14 residues. The CDR3 sequence is CASTHYDRGTEAFF. The CDR3 DNA reads as TGTGCCAGCACCCATTACGACAGGGGGACTGAAGCTTTCTTT.

The genes are TRBV7-9 and TRBJ2-2, with 7 nucleotides matching TRBD1. Germline V gene data show CDR1 as SEHNR and CDR2 as FQNEAQ (reference sequence). The CDR3 consists of 17 residues. The V gene end was trimmed by 4 bases and the J gene end by 0 bases; junction bases not matched to a gene: 8. CDR3 residues: CASSSPLGGPNTGELFF. DNA for the CDR3: TGTGCCAGCAGCTCACCCCTAGGGGGCCCGAACACCGGGGAGCTGTTTTTT.

V is TRBV7-2 and J is TRBJ2-7; 7 bases fit TRBD2. CDR1 is SGHTA, CDR2 FQGNSA, per germline. This CDR3 is built from 14 residues. The V segment lost 5 bases and the J segment 7 bases; nucleotides outside the gene matches: 11. The CDR3 protein is CASSLSWQGGEQYF. In DNA form, the CDR3 reads TGTGCCAGCAGCCTTTCCTGGCAGGGAGGGGAGCAGTACTTC.

In DNA, the CDR3 is TGTGCCTGCGTCAACTCGGTTGAGCAGTTCTTC. Translating gives CACVNSVEQFF. The V and J genes are TRBV30 and TRBJ2-1; the D is unclear. This CDR3 comprises 11 residues. Trimming took off 6 bases at V and 9 bases at J, with 12 bases between the two ends. Looked up from germline, CDR1 is GTSNPN and CDR2 is SVGIG (reference sequence). Using reference TRBV30 and TRBJ2-1 for the parts outside the CDR3, the full variable domain is SQTIHQWPATLVQPVGSPLSLECTVEGTSNPNLYWYRQAAGRGLQLLFYSVGIGQISSEVPQNLSASRPQDRQFILSSKKLLLSDSGFYLCACVNSVEQFFGPGTRLTVL.

This rearrangement joins TRBV11-1 to TRBJ2-3; D may be TRBD2 (6 bases). Germline CDR1 reads SGHAT; CDR2 reads FQDESV (reference sequence). This CDR3 region has 16 residues. Trimming removed 5 bases from V and 1 base from J, with 16 bases in between. The CDR3 coding sequence is TGTGCCAGCAGCCTACGACTGCGGGGAGGCACAGATACGCAGTATTTT. Its translation: CASSLRLRGGTDTQYF.

The chain carries TRBV5-4 and TRBJ2-3; 10 nucleotides match TRBD2. Germline trimming cut 2 bases from V and 0 bases from J; bases unmatched to any gene: 9. Germline V gene data show CDR1 as SGHNT and CDR2 as YYREEE (reference sequence). CDR3 length equals 18 residues. CDR3 region: CASSFYRASGSSTDTQYF. CDR3 DNA: TGTGCCAGCAGCTTCTACCGGGCTAGCGGGAGTAGCACAGATACGCAGTATTTT.

This clone was counted between two and nine times. The gene calls are TRBV9 and TRBJ2-1, with 7 nucleotides matching TRBD2. Germline values: CDR1 SGDLS, CDR2 YYNGEE. Germline trimming cut 4 bases from V and 3 bases from J; bases unmatched to any gene: 16. The CDR3 has 18 amino acids. As DNA, the CDR3 is TGTGCCAGCAGCCCATACCCCCACGGTAGCGGGCTCTACAATGAGCAGTTCTTC. Protein product: CASSPYPHGSGLYNEQFF.

V is TRBV5-1 and J is TRBJ2-3; TRBD1 matches 9 bases. The CDR3 is 15 residues long. Germline-derived CDR1 and CDR2 are SGHRS and YFSETQ. V was pared by 4 bases and J by 1 base, with 4 bases of the junction left unmatched. CDR3 protein: CASSPRDRGTDTQYF. In DNA, the CDR3 is TGCGCCAGCAGCCCTAGGGACAGGGGCACAGATACGCAGTATTTT.

The chain joins TRBV7-2 to TRBJ1-2; D gene ambiguous. V shed 2 bases and J shed 5 bases, with 15 bases lying between them. This CDR3 spans 15 amino acids. Germline V CDR1 and CDR2: SGHTA, FQGNSA. Here the CDR3 reads CASSLNVAVTYGYTF. The CDR3 bases are TGTGCCAGCAGCTTAAACGTGGCAGTGACTTATGGCTACACCTTC. Combining the CDR3 with reference TRBV7-2 and TRBJ1-2 gives the whole variable domain GAGVSQSPSNKVTEKGKDVELRCDPISGHTALYWYRQSLGQGLEFLIYFQGNSAPDKSGLPSDRFSAERTGGSVSTLTIQRTQQEDSAVYLCASSLNVAVTYGYTFGSGTRLTVV.

This clone appeared a few times. The CDR3 loop reads CASSTQQETQYF. As DNA, the CDR3 is TGTGCCAGCAGCACCCAGCAAGAGACCCAGTACTTC. The J gene is TRBJ2-5, the V gene TRBV7-2; D ambiguous. The germline gives CDR1 SGHTA, CDR2 FQGNSA. V was cut by 5 bases and J by 2 bases, with 6 bases left in between. The CDR3 has 12 amino acids. Full variable domain (rest looked up from reference TRBV7-2 and TRBJ2-5): GAGVSQSPSNKVTEKGKDVELRCDPISGHTALYWYRQSLGQGLEFLIYFQGNSAPDKSGLPSDRFSAERTGGSVSTLTIQRTQQEDSAVYLCASSTQQETQYFGPGTRLLVL.

This clone was counted a few times. The V gene is TRBV2, the J gene TRBJ2-1; D may correspond to TRBD1 or TRBD2 (5 bases each). Germline assignment: CDR1 SNHLY and CDR2 FYNNEI. The CDR3 is 13 residues long. V was pared by 9 bases and J by 10 bases, with 19 bases between. CDR3 sequence (DNA): TGTGCCAGTTATCTTGGGACCCCCGCCGAGCAGTTCTTC. It codes for CASYLGTPAEQFF.

There are a few counts of this clone. The chain has TRBV29-1 and TRBJ2-7; TRBD2 agrees at 8 bases. CDR1 and CDR2 from the germline V gene are SQVTM and ANQGSEA. J gave up 7 bases and V 3 bases, and 8 bases lay outside the gene matches. The CDR3 has 13 amino acids. CDR3 sequence reads: CSVDRSGSEEQYF. The CDR3 bases are TGCAGCGTTGATAGAAGCGGGAGTGAGGAGCAGTACTTC.

This clone was counted only a few times. With a much larger clone just one base away, this may be a read error. This same CDR3 is encoded by further DNA sequences in the sample. The chain links TRBV7-6 to TRBJ2-3; D call uncertain. The germline V gene encodes CDR1 SGHVS and CDR2 FNYEAQ. The germline V and J ends were trimmed by 0 bases and 5 bases, with 0 bases remaining between them. The length of the CDR3 is 11 residues. This CDR3 reads CASSLADTQYF. CDR3 DNA: TGTGCCAGCAGCTTAGCAGATACGCAGTATTTT.

V and J are TRBV7-9 and TRBJ2-1, with a weak D call TRBD2 (5 bases). The V end lost 5 bases, the J end lost 6 bases, and 20 bases lay between the germline ends. CDR1 is SEHNR and CDR2 is FQNEAQ in the germline V gene (reference sequence). This CDR3 is built from 16 residues. The CDR3 DNA is TGTGCCAGCAGCCCTCCGACTAATAATGGGGTCAATGAGCAGTTCTTC. It is translated as CASSPPTNNGVNEQFF.